Below, 12 T cell receptor beta chains from the same sample are listed, as sequenced in a study of T cells in Graves' hyperthyroidism and ophthalmopathy. Amplification of TCR beta CDR3 regions was performed using RNA transcripts as template. The HTBI primer set drove a first-round RT-PCR of the TCR CDR3. TCRdb reprocessed the multiplex PCR reads with MiXCR, giving one entry per CDR3 protein. The repertoire holds some 370,000 distinct CDR3 sequences, with around an eighth as singletons. Sequenced: blood. Receptors originate from a man aged 45-65 years with Graves' ophthalmopathy.

This clonotype was counted only a few times. The chain links TRBV6-5 to TRBJ2-5, with TRBD2 matching 9 bases. V lost 2 bases to trimming and J lost 0 bases; unmatched junction nucleotides: 22. The CDR3 extends over 22 amino acids. From germline, CDR1 is MNHEY and CDR2 SVGAGI. In DNA, the CDR3 is TGTGCCAGCAGTTACAGGTTGGCTAGCGGGAACCCCAAACGCGTGAACCAAGAGACCCAGTACTTC. Its protein is CASSYRLASGNPKRVNQETQYF.

The table lists this clonotype with a few counts. The V call is TRBV28, the J call TRBJ2-1; D possibly matches TRBD1 or TRBD2 (5 bases each). CDR1 is MDHEN, CDR2 SYDVKM, per germline. CDR3 length: 14 residues. V gave up 6 bases and J gave up 5 bases, with 14 bases separating them. The CDR3 reads CASSLGRRNNEQFF. The CDR3 DNA follows: TGTGCCAGCAGCCTGGGACGGAGGAACAATGAGCAGTTCTTC.

This clonotype has ten or more counts. The rearrangement joins TRBV6-1 to TRBJ2-7, with 11 nucleotides matching TRBD1. The CDR3 consists of 15 residues. V was clipped by 7 bases and J by 2 bases; unmatched bases: 7. CDR1 is MNHNS, CDR2 SASEGT, per germline. CDR3 bases: TGTGCCAGCAAGAGAGAGGGACAGGGGGCCTACGAGCAGTACTTC. This translates into CASKREGQGAYEQYF.

This clonotype showed up just a few times. An end of the junction differs from the germline gene, which may be a read error. This chain joins TRBV5-6 and TRBJ2-7; 7 bases align to TRBD2. CDR1 and CDR2 from the germline V gene are SGHDT and YYEEEE. The CDR3 runs 13 residues. In nucleotides, the CDR3 is TGTGCCAGCAGCCGGGGACTAACCTACGAGCAGCACTTC. The encoded protein is CASSRGLTYEQHF.

A few counts support this clonotype. The chain joins TRBV14 to TRBJ2-5; 8 nucleotides agree with TRBD1. V lost 4 bases and J lost 5; bases outside the gene matches: 6. Germline CDR1 and CDR2: SGHDN and FVKESK. This CDR3 region has 14 residues. The chain's CDR3 is CASSLTGVGETQYF. The CDR3 nucleotides read TGTGCCAGCAGCCTGACAGGGGTCGGGGAGACCCAGTACTTC.

The chain's CDR3 is CASSPLGRVGQPQHF. Here the CDR3 DNA reads TGTGCCAGCAGCCCCCTCGGGAGGGTTGGGCAGCCCCAGCATTTT. The J gene is TRBJ1-5, the V gene TRBV3-1; D call uncertain. The CDR3 runs 15 residues. From germline, CDR1 is LGHDT and CDR2 YNNKEL (reference sequence). V was clipped by 4 bases and J by 7 bases, with 17 bases between them.

The rearrangement uses TRBV20-1 and TRBJ2-7; the match to TRBD2 covers 10 bases. With 0 bases clipped from V and 5 bases from J, the junction kept 7 bases outside the gene matches. The CDR3 length is 15 residues. Germline CDR1 reads DFQATT; CDR2 reads SNEGSKA (reference sequence). The CDR3 loop reads CSARDRFLAGDEQYF. The CDR3 region has the DNA TGCAGTGCTAGAGATAGGTTCCTAGCGGGAGACGAGCAGTACTTC.

This clonotype was counted ten times or more. The rearrangement uses TRBV29-1 and TRBJ2-7; D is ambiguous. CDR3 size: 12 residues. Germline-derived CDR1 and CDR2 are SQVTM and ANQGSEA. Trimming shortened V by 3 bases and J by 5 bases, and 11 bases separated the two germline ends. CDR3 loop: CSVEQGSDEQYF. CDR3 nucleotides: TGCAGCGTTGAGCAAGGATCGGACGAGCAGTACTTC.

This clonotype was seen repeatedly, ten times or more. The gene calls are TRBV7-9 and TRBJ2-3, with D possibly matching TRBD1 (6 bases). The germline V gene encodes CDR1 SEHNR and CDR2 FQNEAQ (reference sequence). The CDR3 sequence is 16 residues long. V lost 6 bases and J lost 3, with 19 bases in between. The CDR3 bases are TGTGCCAGCAGAAAAAAAGAGGGGCAGGGGACAGATACGCAGTATTTT. Residues: CASRKKEGQGTDTQYF.

The V call is TRBV25-1, the J call TRBJ1-1, with 7 nucleotides matching TRBD1. Germline V gives CDR1 MGHDK, CDR2 SYGVNS. V gave up 4 bases and J gave up 0 bases; unmatched junction bases: 5. The CDR3 covers 15 residues. As DNA, the CDR3 is TGTGCCAGCAGTGGTAACAGGGGCCTGAACACTGAAGCTTTCTTT. This encodes CASSGNRGLNTEAFF.

The gene calls are TRBV25-1 and TRBJ1-4; 8 nucleotides agree with TRBD1. Germline trimming cut 0 bases from V and 8 bases from J; bases unmatched to any gene: 5. This CDR3 spans 15 amino acids. Germline CDR1 reads MGHDK; CDR2 reads SYGVNS. This chain's CDR3 is CASSEYTGGSEKLFF. Here the CDR3 DNA reads TGTGCCAGCAGTGAATATACAGGGGGATCGGAAAAACTGTTTTTT. Supplemented by reference TRBV25-1 and TRBJ1-4, the full variable domain reads EADIYQTPRYLVIGTGKKITLECSQTMGHDKMYWYQQDPGMELHLIHYSYGVNSTEKGDLSSESTVSRIRTEHFPLTLESARPSHTSQYLCASSEYTGGSEKLFFGSGTQLSVL.

To note about this clonotype: Germline and junction disagree at one end, which may indicate a read error. The chain uses TRBV11-3 and TRBJ1-1; D not resolved. The CDR3 spans 12 residues. Germline-derived CDR1 and CDR2 are SGHNT and YENEEA. The CDR3 sequence: CANSQQGTEAFF. CDR3 in DNA: TGCGCCAACAGCCAACAAGGCACTGAAGCTTTCTTT.